These 15 T cell receptor beta chains came from one sample sequenced in a study of blood T cell repertoires in COVID-19. Generated by immunoSEQ multiplex PCR, the TCRdb table keeps only in-frame clones and is missing some. The sample includes roughly 76,000 clones, roughly 90% of them seen just once. The sequenced sample consisted of peripheral blood. Receptors originate from a woman aged 55-70 years with active COVID-19.

The gene calls are TRBV7-2 and TRBJ2-3; TRBD2 aligns across 11 bases. The CDR3 has 16 residues. In germline, CDR1 is SGHTA, CDR2 FQGNSA. After removal of 6 bases from V and 4 bases from J, the junction contained 9 bases not matched to a gene. The CDR3 nucleotides are TGTGCCAGCAGGCGACCGGGACTAGCGGATTCAGATACGCAGTATTTT. This sequence encodes CASRRPGLADSDTQYF.

This chain joins TRBV7-2 and TRBJ2-7; TRBD1 is a possible D gene (6 bases). This CDR3 comprises 14 residues. Germline CDR1 SGHTA, CDR2 FQGNSA. Trimming removed 5 bases from V and 3 bases from J, with 14 bases in between. CDR3 amino acids: CASSPSWGLYEQYF. The CDR3 DNA reads TGTGCCAGCAGCCCTAGTTGGGGGCTCTACGAGCAGTACTTC.

The chain recombines TRBV29-1 with TRBJ2-2; 7 bases are a match to TRBD1. This CDR3 has 15 amino acids. The ends lost 4 bases at V and 1 base at J; junction bases unmatched: 6. CDR1 and CDR2 (germline): SQVTM, ANQGSEA. The CDR3 nucleotides read TGCAGCGTTGTTTCGTACAGGGGGAACACCGGGGAGCTGTTTTTT. Translation: CSVVSYRGNTGELFF.

The rearrangement joins TRBV6-5 to TRBJ2-7; 12 bases are shared with TRBD1. The CDR3 runs to 15 residues. Trimming removed 3 bases from V and 5 bases from J; junction bases left unmatched: 5. Germline assignment: CDR1 MNHEY and CDR2 SVGAGI. The CDR3 coding sequence is TGTGCCAGCAGTTATAGAGGGACAGGGGGCAACGAGCAGTACTTC. It codes for CASSYRGTGGNEQYF.

This clone was counted only a few times. The chain recombines TRBV2 with TRBJ2-4; D possibly corresponds to TRBD1 (6 bases). This CDR3 region has 13 residues. The germline CDR1 and CDR2 sequences are SNHLY and FYNNEI. V lost 7 bases and J 6 bases, leaving 13 bases between the germline ends. The CDR3 loop is CASTNREGNIQYF. DNA for the CDR3: TGTGCCAGCACAAACAGGGAAGGAAACATTCAGTACTTC.

The DNA of the CDR3 is TGCGCCAGCAGCGCATCGATAGTACGGGGGGAGACCCAGTACTTC. Its translation: CASSASIVRGETQYF. The V call is TRBV4-1, the J call TRBJ2-5; D is perhaps TRBD2 (6 bases). Germline V CDR1 and CDR2: MGHRA, YSYEKL. Trimming removed 5 bases from V and 5 bases from J, with 18 bases in between. This CDR3 contains 15 residues.

V is TRBV25-1 and J is TRBJ2-1; no clear D gene. Germline V gives CDR1 MGHDK, CDR2 SYGVNS. The CDR3 has 11 residues. Trimming took 6 bases from V and 11 from J, leaving 11 bases between them. The CDR3, as DNA: TGTGCCAGCAGAGATTACTTGAAGCAGTTCTTC. Protein: CASRDYLKQFF.

To note about this clone: One end of the junction fails to match germline, which may point to a read error. The chain employs TRBV20-1 and TRBJ1-4, with 8 positions matching TRBD1. The CDR3 is made up of 11 amino acids. Germline V gives CDR1 DFQATT, CDR2 SNEGSKA (reference sequence). The CDR3 is CSAKAGTGVIF. CDR3 DNA sequence: TGCAGTGCAAAAGCCGGGACAGGAGTGATTTTT.

J is TRBJ2-1 and V is TRBV5-1; no clear D gene. V lost 4 bases to trimming and J lost 7 bases, with 9 bases between them. The CDR3 totals 12 residues. Germline loops: CDR1 SGHRS, CDR2 YFSETQ. Here the CDR3 DNA reads TGCGCCAGCAGCCACGGTGGTAATGAGCAGTTCTTC. This codes for CASSHGGNEQFF.

V gene TRBV6-5 combines with J gene TRBJ1-5; D is perhaps TRBD1 (6 bases). Trimming stripped 5 bases from V and 1 base from J, with 12 bases between. The CDR3 covers 15 residues. From germline, CDR1 is MNHEY and CDR2 SVGAGI. The CDR3 DNA reads TGTGCCAGCAGTCAGGGGAGTGTGAGCAATCAGCCCCAGCATTTT. Translated: CASSQGSVSNQPQHF.

This chain joins TRBV19 and TRBJ2-1; 9 bases are a match to TRBD2. This CDR3 is 14 amino acids long. The junction had 7 bases not matched to a gene; V was cut back by 8 bases and J by 5 bases. From germline, CDR1 is LNHDA and CDR2 SQIVND (reference sequence). CDR3 nucleotides: TGTGCCAGTGGCCGCGGGAGGGCCGACAATGAGCAGTTCTTC. The encoded protein is CASGRGRADNEQFF.

The J gene is TRBJ1-4, the V gene TRBV2, with D unclear. CDR3 length equals 13 residues. Germline V gives CDR1 SNHLY, CDR2 FYNNEI. V dropped 7 bases and J dropped 8 bases, with 14 bases sitting between them. The CDR3 DNA is TGTGCCAGCAAAAACGCCAGAGGCGAAAAACTGTTTTTT. Its protein is CASKNARGEKLFF.

The CDR3 is CSVSDRALATQYF. Written as DNA, the CDR3 is TGCAGCGTAAGCGACAGGGCCCTAGCGACCCAGTACTTC. The rearrangement uses TRBV29-1 and TRBJ2-5, with TRBD1 identical over 7 bases. V was clipped by 6 bases and J by 7 bases; unmatched bases: 11. CDR1 is SQVTM, CDR2 ANQGSEA, per germline. The CDR3 has 13 residues.

The DNA of the CDR3 is TGTGCCAGCAGTTACTCCGCGGGACAGGGGGCTGAAGCTTTCTTT. This sequence encodes CASSYSAGQGAEAFF. This chain connects TRBV6-6 to TRBJ1-1, with TRBD1 matching 11 bases. V gave up 0 bases and J gave up 6 bases; unmatched junction bases: 3. CDR1 MNHNY and CDR2 SVGAGI come from the germline V gene (reference sequence). The CDR3 length is 15 residues.

The chain has TRBV5-1 and TRBJ1-1; 12 bases match TRBD1. The germline V gene encodes CDR1 SGHRS and CDR2 YFSETQ. V was pared by 4 bases and J by 5 bases, with 9 bases of the junction left unmatched. This CDR3 is built from 16 residues. CDR3 coding DNA: TGCGCCAGCAGCCCAGGGACAGGGGGCCCGGGGACTGAAGCTTTCTTT. It yields the protein CASSPGTGGPGTEAFF.